This is a list of T cell receptor beta chains from one sample in a study of regulatory T cells in long-lasting Graves disease. TCRdb independently ran MiXCR on the multiplex PCR reads; one entry per CDR3 protein. This table has over 500,000 distinct CDR3 sequences, about 16% appearing once. These data are also associated with another study on T cells in Graves' hyperthyroidism and ophthalmopathy.

The source material was peripheral blood mononuclear cells (PBMCs), sampled at new diagnosis, from a patient treated with antithyroid drugs. The receptors come from a woman aged 25-40 years with Graves disease. Each CDR3 is given with its conserved first and last residue. The D gene is left open where the match is weak. Size is stated for part of the rows, as once, few or many counts, or as a class when the clone is expanded.

clone_size: .
v_call: TRBV6-2/TRBV6-3
d_call: TRBD1
j_call: TRBJ2-1
cdr3_aa: CASSYEAGGFGQFF
cdr3_nt: TGTGCCAGCAGTTATGAGGCAGGGGGCTTCGGGCAGTTCTTC

clone_size: .
v_call: TRBV20-1
d_call: .
j_call: TRBJ1-5
cdr3_aa: CSAKGQTGTYNQPQHF
cdr3_nt: TGCAGTGCTAAGGGGCAGACCGGAACCTACAATCAGCCCCAGCATTTT

clone_size: many
v_call: TRBV28
d_call: TRBD1
j_call: TRBJ2-3
cdr3_aa: CASSPMAGGADTQYF
cdr3_nt: TGTGCCAGCAGTCCAATGGCAGGGGGCGCAGATACGCAGTATTTT

clone_size: .
v_call: TRBV7-2
d_call: TRBD1
j_call: TRBJ2-2
cdr3_aa: CASRGTGPTGELFF
cdr3_nt: TGTGCCAGCAGAGGGACAGGGCCCACCGGGGAGCTGTTTTTT

clone_size: many
v_call: TRBV7-2
d_call: .
j_call: TRBJ1-2
cdr3_aa: CASTFVEGYGYTF
cdr3_nt: TGTGCCAGCACTTTCGTGGAGGGGTATGGCTACACCTTC

clone_size: many
v_call: TRBV2
d_call: .
j_call: TRBJ2-7
cdr3_aa: CASRGLAVPYEQYF
cdr3_nt: TGTGCCAGTAGGGGATTGGCCGTACCCTACGAGCAGTACTTC

clone_size: many
v_call: TRBV28
d_call: .
j_call: TRBJ1-1
cdr3_aa: CASTGGGTLNTEAFF
cdr3_nt: TGTGCCAGCACCGGGGGGGGGACCCTGAACACTGAAGCTTTCTTT

clone_size: many
v_call: TRBV28
d_call: .
j_call: TRBJ1-2
cdr3_aa: CASSLGSYGYTF
cdr3_nt: TGTGCCAGCAGCTTGGGAAGCTATGGCTACACCTTC

clone_size: .
v_call: TRBV11-2
d_call: .
j_call: TRBJ2-7
cdr3_aa: CASSLDRVVWAYEQYF
cdr3_nt: TGTGCCAGCAGCTTAGATCGGGTGGTTTGGGCCTACGAGCAGTACTTC

clone_size: .
v_call: TRBV19
d_call: .
j_call: TRBJ2-2
cdr3_aa: CASSLKGSTGELFF
cdr3_nt: TGTGCCAGTAGCCTGAAGGGGAGCACCGGGGAGCTGTTTTTT

clone_size: many
v_call: TRBV27
d_call: .
j_call: TRBJ2-7
cdr3_aa: CASRGAYEQYF
cdr3_nt: TGTGCCAGCAGGGGAGCATACGAGCAGTACTTC

clone_size: .
v_call: TRBV24-1
d_call: TRBD1
j_call: TRBJ1-5
cdr3_aa: CATSETGSDQPQHF
cdr3_nt: TGTGCCACCAGTGAGACAGGGAGCGATCAGCCCCAGCATTTT

clone_size: many
v_call: TRBV28
d_call: .
j_call: TRBJ2-3
cdr3_aa: CASASLRDTYTDTQYF
cdr3_nt: TGTGCCAGCGCATCCCTTAGGGACACATACACAGATACGCAGTATTTT

clone_size: .
v_call: TRBV30
d_call: TRBD1
j_call: TRBJ1-5
cdr3_aa: CAWSVQGGGNQPQHF
cdr3_nt: TGTGCCTGGAGTGTACAGGGGGGAGGCAATCAGCCCCAGCATTTT

clone_size: few
v_call: TRBV7-9
d_call: .
j_call: TRBJ2-2
cdr3_aa: CASSKGLTNTGELFF
cdr3_nt: TGTGCCAGCAGCAAGGGATTAACGAACACCGGGGAGCTGTTTTTT

clone_size: many
v_call: TRBV2
d_call: .
j_call: TRBJ2-5
cdr3_aa: CASNSVTETQYF
cdr3_nt: TGTGCCAGCAATTCTGTAACCGAGACCCAGTACTTC

clone_size: many
v_call: TRBV6-1
d_call: .
j_call: TRBJ1-1
cdr3_aa: CASSDRTATEAFF
cdr3_nt: TGTGCCAGCAGTGATCGGACAGCCACTGAAGCTTTCTTT

clone_size: many
v_call: TRBV7-2
d_call: .
j_call: TRBJ2-1
cdr3_aa: CASSWGSYNEQFF
cdr3_nt: TGTGCCAGCAGTTGGGGCTCCTACAATGAGCAGTTCTTC

clone_size: few
v_call: TRBV19
d_call: .
j_call: TRBJ2-7
cdr3_aa: CASSTTAHEQYF
cdr3_nt: TGTGCCAGTAGTACGACAGCCCACGAGCAGTACTTC

clone_size: many
v_call: TRBV11-1
d_call: TRBD1
j_call: TRBJ2-2
cdr3_aa: CASSLAATGPGELFF
cdr3_nt: TGTGCCAGCAGCTTAGCTGCGACAGGGCCCGGGGAGCTGTTTTTT

clone_size: few
v_call: TRBV27
d_call: .
j_call: TRBJ2-2
cdr3_aa: CASSLGVDAGELFF
cdr3_nt: TGTGCCAGCTCCCTCGGGGTAGATGCCGGGGAGCTGTTTTTT

clone_size: few
v_call: TRBV15
d_call: .
j_call: TRBJ1-3
cdr3_aa: CATSNRGLSGNTIYF
cdr3_nt: TGTGCCACCAGCAACAGAGGGCTCTCTGGAAACACCATATATTTT

clone_size: many
v_call: TRBV2
d_call: TRBD1
j_call: TRBJ1-5
cdr3_aa: CASRYRGLNQPQHF
cdr3_nt: TGTGCCAGCAGATACAGGGGATTGAATCAGCCCCAGCATTTT

clone_size: .
v_call: TRBV6-2/TRBV6-3
d_call: TRBD1
j_call: TRBJ2-3
cdr3_aa: CASSYLPGQGRGDTQYF
cdr3_nt: TGTGCCAGCAGTTACTTGCCGGGACAGGGGAGGGGGGATACGCAGTATTTT

clone_size: .
v_call: TRBV6-1
d_call: .
j_call: TRBJ1-1
cdr3_aa: CASSEDLGTEAFF
cdr3_nt: TGTGCCAGCAGTGAGGATCTGGGGACAGAAGCTTTCTTT

clone_size: many
v_call: TRBV5-1
d_call: .
j_call: TRBJ2-1
cdr3_aa: CASSRGDYNEQFF
cdr3_nt: TGCGCCAGCAGTCGAGGGGACTACAATGAGCAGTTCTTC

clone_size: many
v_call: TRBV25-1
d_call: .
j_call: TRBJ1-1
cdr3_aa: CASRHSNTEAFF
cdr3_nt: TGTGCCAGCAGACATTCGAACACTGAAGCTTTCTTT

clone_size: many
v_call: TRBV9
d_call: .
j_call: TRBJ1-2
cdr3_aa: CASSHINYGYTF
cdr3_nt: TGTGCCAGCAGCCACATTAACTATGGCTACACCTTC

clone_size: .
v_call: TRBV11-3
d_call: .
j_call: TRBJ2-2
cdr3_aa: CASSSYYSGELFF
cdr3_nt: TGTGCCAGCAGCTCGTACTACTCCGGGGAGCTGTTTTTT

clone_size: many
v_call: TRBV28
d_call: TRBD2
j_call: TRBJ2-7
cdr3_aa: CASSLGWGLAENYEQYF
cdr3_nt: TGTGCCAGCAGTTTAGGCTGGGGACTAGCGGAGAACTACGAGCAGTACTTC

clone_size: many
v_call: TRBV2
d_call: .
j_call: TRBJ1-5
cdr3_aa: CASSDEPPPGPQHF
cdr3_nt: TGTGCCAGCAGTGACGAGCCGCCGCCGGGGCCCCAGCATTTT

clone_size: many
v_call: TRBV29-1
d_call: .
j_call: TRBJ2-5
cdr3_aa: CSGGRQETQYF
cdr3_nt: TGCAGCGGGGGCCGGCAAGAGACCCAGTACTTC

clone_size: many
v_call: TRBV3-1
d_call: .
j_call: TRBJ1-2
cdr3_aa: CASSQGLSGSYGYTF
cdr3_nt: TGTGCCAGCAGCCAAGGTCTATCCGGGAGCTATGGCTACACCTTC

clone_size: many
v_call: TRBV7-3
d_call: TRBD2
j_call: TRBJ2-1
cdr3_aa: CASSSGSGSRIDEQFF
cdr3_nt: TGTGCCAGCAGCTCAGGTAGCGGGAGCAGAATCGATGAGCAGTTCTTC

clone_size: many
v_call: TRBV5-1
d_call: TRBD1
j_call: TRBJ1-5
cdr3_aa: CASSLTGDNQPQHF
cdr3_nt: TGTGCCAGCAGTCTTACAGGGGACAATCAGCCCCAGCATTTT

clone_size: few
v_call: TRBV20-1
d_call: .
j_call: TRBJ2-5
cdr3_aa: CSARDLGSGGETQYF
cdr3_nt: TGCAGTGCTAGAGATCTCGGTTCTGGGGGAGAGACCCAGTACTTC

clone_size: .
v_call: TRBV7-8
d_call: .
j_call: TRBJ2-3
cdr3_aa: CASSRDTPTDTQYF
cdr3_nt: TGTGCCAGCAGCCGGGACACACCCACAGATACGCAGTATTTT

clone_size: .
v_call: TRBV10-3
d_call: TRBD2
j_call: TRBJ2-7
cdr3_aa: CAIRISGGMDSYEQYF
cdr3_nt: TGTGCCATCAGGATTAGCGGGGGGATGGACTCCTACGAGCAGTACTTC

clone_size: few
v_call: TRBV5-1
d_call: TRBD1
j_call: TRBJ2-2
cdr3_aa: CASSPTGGSTGELFF
cdr3_nt: TGCGCCAGCAGCCCCACAGGGGGCTCAACCGGGGAGCTGTTTTTT

clone_size: .
v_call: TRBV28
d_call: TRBD2
j_call: TRBJ2-7
cdr3_aa: CASSQTSGGLYEQYF
cdr3_nt: TGTGCCAGCAGTCAAACTAGCGGGGGGCTGTACGAGCAGTACTTC

clone_size: many
v_call: TRBV3-1
d_call: .
j_call: TRBJ1-3
cdr3_aa: CASSPETGLSGNTIYF
cdr3_nt: TGTGCCAGCAGCCCCGAGACAGGACTCTCTGGAAACACCATATATTTT

clone_size: few
v_call: TRBV7-3
d_call: TRBD1
j_call: TRBJ2-3
cdr3_aa: CASSLIGGATDTQYF
cdr3_nt: TGTGCCAGCAGCTTAATAGGGGGCGCCACAGATACGCAGTATTTT

clone_size: many
v_call: TRBV20-1
d_call: .
j_call: TRBJ2-5
cdr3_aa: CSAPLAETQYF
cdr3_nt: TGCAGTGCTCCGCTAGCGGAGACCCAGTACTTC

clone_size: few
v_call: TRBV18
d_call: TRBD1
j_call: TRBJ1-1
cdr3_aa: CASSHGDRAEAFF
cdr3_nt: TGTGCCAGCTCCCACGGGGACAGGGCTGAAGCTTTCTTT

clone_size: .
v_call: TRBV19
d_call: TRBD1
j_call: TRBJ2-5
cdr3_aa: CATNEGQGAVTQYF
cdr3_nt: TGTGCCACCAACGAGGGACAGGGGGCGGTGACCCAGTACTTC

clone_size: once
v_call: TRBV30
d_call: .
j_call: TRBJ1-4
cdr3_aa: CAWSEVGPLGEKLFF
cdr3_nt: TGTGCCTGGAGTGAGGTGGGGCCCCTCGGGGAAAAACTGTTTTTT

clone_size: few
v_call: TRBV29-1
d_call: .
j_call: TRBJ2-6
cdr3_aa: CSVWAAGANVLTF
cdr3_nt: TGCAGCGTCTGGGCTGCTGGGGCCAACGTCCTGACTTTC

clone_size: few
v_call: TRBV27
d_call: .
j_call: TRBJ2-6
cdr3_aa: CASSRRGAPSGANVLTF
cdr3_nt: TGTGCCAGCAGTCGAAGGGGGGCCCCCTCTGGGGCCAACGTCCTGACTTTC

clone_size: .
v_call: TRBV6-1
d_call: .
j_call: TRBJ1-2
cdr3_aa: CASSAGVILLWNGYTF
cdr3_nt: TGTGCCAGCAGCGCAGGGGTTATTCTCCTATGGAATGGCTACACCTTC

clone_size: .
v_call: TRBV5-1
d_call: .
j_call: TRBJ2-1
cdr3_aa: CASSLTGDYEQFF
cdr3_nt: TGCGCCAGCAGCTTGACAGGGGACTATGAGCAGTTCTTC

clone_size: .
v_call: TRBV30
d_call: .
j_call: TRBJ1-4
cdr3_aa: CASVGGNNEKLFF
cdr3_nt: TGTGCCAGCGTTGGGGGCAATAATGAAAAACTGTTTTTT

clone_size: many
v_call: TRBV12-3/TRBV12-4
d_call: .
j_call: TRBJ2-2
cdr3_aa: CASSLAPSFAGELFF
cdr3_nt: TGTGCCAGCAGTTTAGCCCCCTCCTTCGCCGGGGAGCTGTTTTTT

clone_size: many
v_call: TRBV12-3/TRBV12-4
d_call: .
j_call: TRBJ1-5
cdr3_aa: CASSLSGGPQHF
cdr3_nt: TGTGCCAGCAGTTTATCCGGGGGGCCCCAGCATTTT

clone_size: many
v_call: TRBV7-8
d_call: .
j_call: TRBJ1-3
cdr3_aa: CASSLEGFGTIYF
cdr3_nt: TGTGCCAGCAGCTTAGAGGGTTTCGGCACCATATATTTT

clone_size: many
v_call: TRBV12-3/TRBV12-4
d_call: .
j_call: TRBJ1-2
cdr3_aa: CASSSVTSTF
cdr3_nt: TGTGCCAGCAGTTCGGTGACATCCACCTTC

clone_size: many
v_call: TRBV6-5
d_call: .
j_call: TRBJ1-1
cdr3_aa: CASSYIANTEAFF
cdr3_nt: TGTGCCAGCAGTTACATCGCCAACACTGAAGCTTTCTTT

clone_size: .
v_call: TRBV15
d_call: TRBD1
j_call: TRBJ2-1
cdr3_aa: CATSRHIGTGGNEQFF
cdr3_nt: TGTGCCACCAGCAGACATATAGGGACAGGGGGCAATGAGCAGTTCTTC

clone_size: many
v_call: TRBV20-1
d_call: .
j_call: TRBJ1-2
cdr3_aa: CSAREGGSYGYTF
cdr3_nt: TGCAGTGCTAGAGAGGGGGGCAGTTATGGCTACACCTTC